These 18 T cell receptor beta chains were sequenced from one sample in a study of T cells in localized non-small cell lung cancer. Clones were read by immunoSEQ multiplex PCR, and TCRdb kept only the in-frame ones, dropping some. In the table there are about 48,000 clones, about 72% of which are singletons. Sequenced material: peripheral blood, taken before any cancer treatment. These receptors originate from a man aged 40 to 75 with stage I squamous cell lung carcinoma.

The chain links TRBV20-1 to TRBJ1-1; D is uncertain. The CDR3 contains 10 residues. The germline V gene has CDR1 DFQATT and CDR2 SNEGSKA (reference sequence). Trimming removed 6 bases from V and 4 bases from J, with 6 bases in between. In DNA, the CDR3 is TGCAGTGCCACCATCACTGAAGCTTTCTTT. It is translated as CSATITEAFF.

The chain employs TRBV6-1 and TRBJ1-2; 7 bases are shared with TRBD1. This CDR3 is built from 14 residues. Germline V gene sequence: CDR1 MNHNS, CDR2 SASEGT. The V gene end was trimmed by 4 bases and the J gene end by 3 bases; junction bases not matched to a gene: 5. In DNA form, the CDR3 reads TGTGCCAGCAGTGTGCAGGGGGTGGACTATGGCTACACCTTC. This sequence encodes CASSVQGVDYGYTF.

The chain carries TRBV5-4 and TRBJ1-3, with 7 bases that match TRBD1. With V trimmed by 4 bases and J by 3 bases, 10 bases remained unmatched. CDR1 SGHNT and CDR2 YYREEE come from the germline V gene (reference sequence). This CDR3 has 16 amino acids. The chain's CDR3 is CASSQPGTANGNTIYF. The CDR3 nucleotides are TGTGCCAGCAGCCAGCCAGGGACAGCGAATGGAAACACCATATATTTT.

The CDR3 DNA sequence: TGTGCCAGCAGCTGGGGGACAGGGGGCTACAATGAGCAGTTCTTC. Its translation is CASSWGTGGYNEQFF. The chain couples TRBV5-5 to TRBJ2-1; TRBD1 aligns across 11 bases. Germline V CDR1 and CDR2: SGHKS, YYEKEE (reference sequence). The length of the CDR3 is 15 residues. J lost 3 bases, V lost 3 bases, and 2 bases had no gene match.

The genes are TRBV4-2 and TRBJ1-1, with D possibly being TRBD1 (5 bases). Deletions cut 1 base from V and 5 bases from J, with 14 bases between. Germline V gives CDR1 LGHNA, CDR2 YNFKEQ. This CDR3 region has 15 residues. The CDR3: CASSQGTGIGTEAFF. CDR3 DNA sequence: TGTGCCAGCAGCCAAGGCACAGGAATCGGGACTGAAGCTTTCTTT.

DNA of the CDR3: TGTGCCAGCAGTTCAAGGGAACAGGGTCGCCTATACTACGAGCAGTACTTC. Its translation is CASSSREQGRLYYEQYF. This chain joins TRBV28 and TRBJ2-7; tentatively, D is TRBD1 (6 bases). Germline V gene sequence: CDR1 MDHEN, CDR2 SYDVKM. With 4 bases removed from V and 3 bases from J, the gap between germline ends came to 22 bases. There are 17 residues in the CDR3.

The V gene is TRBV9, the J gene TRBJ1-1; 8 nucleotides agree with TRBD1. Unmatched junction bases numbered 10, after V lost 3 bases and J lost 3 bases. CDR1 is SGDLS and CDR2 is YYNGEE in the germline V gene. CDR3 length equals 16 residues. CDR3 in amino acids: CASSATDREWYTEAFF. In nucleotides, the CDR3 is TGTGCCAGCAGCGCGACGGACAGGGAGTGGTACACTGAAGCTTTCTTT.

This clone was counted a single time. The J gene is TRBJ2-3, the V gene TRBV7-9; maybe TRBD2 (6 bases). V was clipped by 5 bases and J by 2 bases, with 14 bases between them. The CDR3 covers 15 residues. Germline CDR1 is SEHNR and CDR2 is FQNEAQ (reference sequence). In DNA form, the CDR3 reads TGTGCCAGCAGCCCGGATCTAGCGAACACAGATACGCAGTATTTT. As protein: CASSPDLANTDTQYF.

The rearrangement uses TRBV5-1 and TRBJ2-1; possibly TRBD1 for D (5 bases). CDR1 is SGHRS and CDR2 is YFSETQ in the germline V gene. This CDR3 region has 12 residues. Deletions cut 4 bases from V and 8 bases from J, with 10 bases between. CDR3 nucleotides: TGCGCCAGCAGCGAACAGGCCGATGAGCAGTTCTTC. It specifies CASSEQADEQFF. The full variable domain, with the rest looked up from reference TRBV5-1 and TRBJ2-1, is KAGVTQTPRYLIKTRGQQVTLSCSPISGHRSVSWYQQTPGQGLQFLFEYFSETQRNKGNFPGRFSGRQFSNSRSEMNVSTLELGDSALYLCASSEQADEQFFGPGTRLTVL.

This sequence joins TRBV6-5 and TRBJ1-6; TRBD1 is a possible D gene (6 bases). CDR1 MNHEY and CDR2 SVGAGI come from the germline V gene. The CDR3 is made up of 16 amino acids. V lost 0 bases, J lost 9 bases, and 15 bases lay in between. This CDR3 is CASSYSSWGASSPLHF. In nucleotides, the CDR3 is TGTGCCAGCAGTTACTCGTCGTGGGGGGCTTCTTCACCCCTCCACTTT.

The chain has TRBV28 and TRBJ1-1; 12 bases fit TRBD1. CDR3 size: 14 residues. Germline lookup yields CDR1 MDHEN and CDR2 SYDVKM. The V and J ends lost 10 bases and 4 bases, in that order; junction bases with no gene match: 7. This CDR3 reads CATGTGGFVTEAFF. Here the CDR3 DNA reads TGTGCCACCGGGACAGGGGGCTTCGTCACTGAAGCTTTCTTT.

This chain connects TRBV11-3 to TRBJ2-5; 7 bases align to TRBD1. This CDR3 is 15 amino acids long. Germline values: CDR1 SGHNT, CDR2 YENEEA. The V and J ends lost 2 bases and 3 bases, in that order; junction bases with no gene match: 6. CDR3 sequence: CASSLTGTEKETQYF. CDR3 DNA sequence: TGTGCCAGCAGCTTAACCGGGACAGAGAAAGAGACCCAGTACTTC. The complete variable domain, with remaining parts taken from reference TRBV11-3 and TRBJ2-5, reads EAGVVQSPRYKIIEKKQPVAFWCNPISGHNTLYWYLQNLGQGPELLIRYENEEAVDDSQLPKDRFSAERLKGVDSTLKIQPAELGDSAVYLCASSLTGTEKETQYFGPGTRLLVL.

This clone was detected a few times. The chain links TRBV27 to TRBJ2-1; no firm D call. This CDR3 region has 14 residues. The ends were cut back, 8 bases at V and 0 bases at J, with 11 bases in the middle. The germline V gene has CDR1 MNHEY and CDR2 SMNVEV (reference sequence). The CDR3 DNA reads TGTGCCAGCGGGAAGGGCAGCTCCTACAATGAGCAGTTCTTC. Translated, it gives CASGKGSSYNEQFF.

The chain is built from TRBV5-1 and TRBJ2-1; D ambiguous. In germline, CDR1 is SGHRS, CDR2 YFSETQ. V lost 0 bases and J lost 7, with 5 bases in between. This CDR3 is 12 amino acids long. Here the CDR3 DNA reads TGCGCCAGCAGCTTGGGTTCTAATGAGCAGTTCTTC. Protein: CASSLGSNEQFF.

This clone appeared a single time. This CDR3 is CASDATGFYEQYF. DNA for the CDR3: TGTGCCAGCGATGCGACAGGGTTCTACGAGCAGTACTTC. The gene calls are TRBV6-1 and TRBJ2-7; 7 bases are shared with TRBD1. This CDR3 contains 13 residues. Germline trimming cut 8 bases from V and 3 bases from J; bases unmatched to any gene: 7. Germline CDR1 MNHNS, CDR2 SASEGT.

This clone was picked up one time. This chain links TRBV6-5 with TRBJ1-1; no clear D. The germline V gene has CDR1 MNHEY and CDR2 SVGAGI. This CDR3 has 10 residues. V lost 7 bases, J lost 8 bases, and 8 bases lay in between. CDR3 DNA: TGTGCCAGCACTAGAAACGAAGCTTTCTTT. It encodes CASTRNEAFF.

As concerns this clone: The DNA is left out, because the CDR3 cannot be placed on it with certainty; the CDR3 is given as TCRdb lists it. The chain recombines TRBV7-2 with TRBJ1-4. The CDR3 region is 13 residues in length, termini included. Germline CDR1 SGHTA, CDR2 FQGNSA. The CDR3 reads CASSRYFGEKLFF.

The chain employs TRBV7-8 and TRBJ2-1; TRBD2 aligns across 8 bases. Losses at the gene ends were 5 bases for V and 4 bases for J; bases not matched to a gene: 7. The CDR3 consists of 15 residues. The germline gives CDR1 SGHVS, CDR2 FQNEAQ. The CDR3 spells CASSPGGGLYNEQFF. The CDR3 bases are TGTGCCAGCAGCCCGGGGGGGGGCCTTTACAATGAGCAGTTCTTC.